What follows describes a single T cell receptor beta chain. Its antigen is still unknown. These data come from a study of shared clonotypes between healthy human individuals. About the study: Three CD4 naive, three CD4 memory, two CD8 naive and one CD8 memory plate were used per donor. Study results and caveats: An expected dependence of interdonor clonotype sharing on sequencing depth was noted. Unshared clonotypes carried lower generation probabilities than those common to all four donors. Naive subsets tended to show greater estimated richness than memory subsets.

The assay was immunoSEQ multiplex PCR, and TCRdb's table has in-frame clones only and misses some. The sample consists of 600,000 to 800,000 clones, approximately 77% of them appearing once. Germline V gene lookup returns CDR1 SNHLY and CDR2 FYNNEI. The CDR3 sequence is 15 residues long. Trimming took off 8 bases at V and 1 base at J, with 15 bases between the two ends. The sequence was collected from a woman aged 30 to 39 in good health. Sequenced: memory CD4+ T cells sorted from blood. This sample's subset: CD45RA-negative fraction. The chain carries TRBV2 and TRBJ1-5, with D perhaps matching TRBD1 (5 bases). The CDR3 sequence is CASSSQGPSNQPQHF. CDR3 coding DNA: TGTGCCAGCTCCAGTCAGGGACCAAGCAATCAGCCCCAGCATTTT.